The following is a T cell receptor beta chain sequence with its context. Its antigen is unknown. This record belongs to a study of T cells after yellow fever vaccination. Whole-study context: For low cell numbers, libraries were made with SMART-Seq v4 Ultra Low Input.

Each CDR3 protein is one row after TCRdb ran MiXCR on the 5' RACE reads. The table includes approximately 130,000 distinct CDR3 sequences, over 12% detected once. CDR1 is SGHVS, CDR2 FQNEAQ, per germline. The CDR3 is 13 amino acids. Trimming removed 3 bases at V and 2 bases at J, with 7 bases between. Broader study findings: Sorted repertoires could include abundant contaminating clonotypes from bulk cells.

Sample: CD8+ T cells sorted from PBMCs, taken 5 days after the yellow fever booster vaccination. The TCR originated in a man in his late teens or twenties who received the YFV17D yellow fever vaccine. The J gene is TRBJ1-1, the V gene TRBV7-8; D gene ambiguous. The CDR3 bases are TGTGCCAGCAGCTTCTCCCCTAACACTGAAGCTTTCTTT. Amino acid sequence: CASSFSPNTEAFF.